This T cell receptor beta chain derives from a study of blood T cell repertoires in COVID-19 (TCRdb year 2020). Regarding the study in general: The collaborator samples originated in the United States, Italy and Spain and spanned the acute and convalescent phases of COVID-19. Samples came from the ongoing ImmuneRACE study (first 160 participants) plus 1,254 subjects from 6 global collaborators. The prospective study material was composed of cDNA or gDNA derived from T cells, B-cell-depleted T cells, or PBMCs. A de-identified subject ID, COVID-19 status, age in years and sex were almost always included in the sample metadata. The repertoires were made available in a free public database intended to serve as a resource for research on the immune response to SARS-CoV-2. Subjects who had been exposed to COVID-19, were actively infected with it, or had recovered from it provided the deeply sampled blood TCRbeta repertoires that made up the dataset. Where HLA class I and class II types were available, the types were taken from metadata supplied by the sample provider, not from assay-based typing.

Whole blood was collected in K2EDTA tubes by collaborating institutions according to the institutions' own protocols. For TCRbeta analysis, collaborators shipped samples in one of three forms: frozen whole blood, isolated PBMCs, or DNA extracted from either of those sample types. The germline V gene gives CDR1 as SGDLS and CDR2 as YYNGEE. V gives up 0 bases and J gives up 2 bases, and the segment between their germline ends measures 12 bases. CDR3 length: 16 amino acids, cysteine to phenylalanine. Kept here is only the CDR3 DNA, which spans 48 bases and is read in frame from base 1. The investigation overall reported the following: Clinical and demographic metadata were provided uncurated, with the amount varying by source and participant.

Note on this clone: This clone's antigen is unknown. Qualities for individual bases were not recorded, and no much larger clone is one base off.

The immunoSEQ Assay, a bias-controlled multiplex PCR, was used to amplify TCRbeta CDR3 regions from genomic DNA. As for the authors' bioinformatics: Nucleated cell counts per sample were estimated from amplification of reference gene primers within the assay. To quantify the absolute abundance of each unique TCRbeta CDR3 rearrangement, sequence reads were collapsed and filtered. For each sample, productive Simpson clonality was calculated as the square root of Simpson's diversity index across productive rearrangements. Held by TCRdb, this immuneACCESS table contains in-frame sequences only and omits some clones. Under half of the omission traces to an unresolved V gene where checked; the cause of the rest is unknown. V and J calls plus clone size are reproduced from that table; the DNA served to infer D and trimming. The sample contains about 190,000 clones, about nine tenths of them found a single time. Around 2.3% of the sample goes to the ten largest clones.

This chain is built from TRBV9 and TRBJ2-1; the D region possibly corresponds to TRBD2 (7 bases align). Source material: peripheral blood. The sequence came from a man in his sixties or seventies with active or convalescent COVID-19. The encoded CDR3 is CASSVGGGGPYNEQFF. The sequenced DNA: TGTGCCAGCAGCGTAGGGGGCGGGGGCCCCTACAATGAGCAGTTCTTC. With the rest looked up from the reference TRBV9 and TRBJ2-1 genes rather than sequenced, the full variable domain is DSGVTQTPKHLITATGQRVTLRCSPRSGDLSVYWYQQSLDQGLQFLIQYYNGEERAKGNILERFSAQQFPDLHSELNLSSLELGDSALYFCASSVGGGGPYNEQFFGPGTRLTVL.